This passage covers 32 T cell receptor beta chains from one sample sequenced in a study of T cell responses to AZD1222 COVID-19 vaccine (dated by TCRdb to about 2021). The meaning of the sample's time point label: baseline before first vaccination. The library was built by means of the immunoSEQ multiplex PCR assay. TCRdb provides this immuneACCESS table in a form limited to in-frame rearrangements. Some clones are lacking; in checked studies, under half of them reflect an unresolved V gene, and why the rest are absent is not known. The sample has 250,000 or so clones on record, approximately 95% of them singletons. The biggest ten clones account for about 0.5% of the sample. The sample was peripheral blood, taken on day 0 of AZD1222 vaccination. The receptors were gathered from an adult in good health.

This clone showed up just once. V usage is TRBV6-6 and J usage is TRBJ1-1; 11 bases match TRBD1. The V gene end was trimmed by 5 bases and the J gene end by 11 bases; junction bases not matched to a gene: 10. This CDR3 comprises 14 residues. The germline V gene has CDR1 MNHNY and CDR2 SVGAGI (reference sequence). The CDR3 sequence: CASSTLDRGREAFF. Written as DNA, the CDR3 is TGTGCCAGCAGTACCTTGGACAGGGGGCGGGAGGCTTTCTTT.

V gene TRBV5-1 combines with J gene TRBJ1-1; possible D gene TRBD1, 5 bases. The CDR3 loop spans 14 amino acids. Germline assignment: CDR1 SGHRS and CDR2 YFSETQ. V dropped 7 bases and J dropped 3 bases, with 16 bases sitting between them. CDR3 region: CASGRGPQDTEAFF. CDR3 bases: TGCGCCAGCGGCCGGGGCCCCCAGGACACTGAAGCTTTCTTT.

The table lists this clone with a count of one. The rearrangement links TRBV12-5 to TRBJ2-2, with 8 bases lining up with TRBD2. The CDR3 has 17 residues. Unmatched junction bases numbered 5, after V lost 0 bases and J lost 2 bases. Germline CDR1 and CDR2: LGHNT and FRNRAP. The CDR3 bases are TGTGCTAGTGGTTTGGTACTGGGACTAGTAAACACCGGGGAGCTGTTTTTT. Its protein is CASGLVLGLVNTGELFF.

CDR3 DNA: TGTGCCAGCTCACTCGAAGGACGAAACACCGGGGAGCTGTTTTTT. This translates into CASSLEGRNTGELFF. The J gene is TRBJ2-2, the V gene TRBV18; D is ambiguous. The CDR3 extends over 15 amino acids. CDR1 is KGHSH, CDR2 LQKENI, per germline. V was clipped by 4 bases and J by 2 bases, with 11 bases between them. The full variable domain, rest sourced from reference TRBV18 and TRBJ2-2, is NAGVMQNPRHLVRRRGQEARLRCSPMKGHSHVYWYRQLPEEGLKFMVYLQKENIIDESGMPKERFSAEFPKEGPSILRIQQVVRGDSAAYFCASSLEGRNTGELFFGEGSRLTVL.

Points on this clone: In the same sample, other DNA sequences code for this CDR3. The chain employs TRBV2 and TRBJ1-5; no firm D call. The germline V gene has CDR1 SNHLY and CDR2 FYNNEI. Trimming took off 4 bases at V and 4 bases at J, with 5 bases between the two ends. The CDR3 covers 12 residues. The chain's CDR3 is CASSGTNQPQHF. The DNA of the CDR3 is TGTGCCAGCAGTGGGACTAATCAGCCCCAGCATTTT.

The chain recombines TRBV28 with TRBJ1-4; D is uncertain. CDR3 length equals 15 residues. Germline values: CDR1 MDHEN, CDR2 SYDVKM. The germline V and J ends were trimmed by 3 bases and 1 base, with 9 bases remaining between them. CDR3 amino acids: CASSFWAGTNEKLFF. The CDR3 nucleotides are TGTGCCAGCAGTTTTTGGGCGGGAACTAATGAAAAACTGTTTTTT.

The rearrangement links TRBV6-5 to TRBJ2-7; perhaps D is TRBD1 or TRBD2 (5 bases each). The V end was cut by 4 bases, the J end by 2 bases, with 9 bases between. CDR3 length: 13 residues. Looked up from germline, CDR1 is MNHEY and CDR2 is SVGAGI. The DNA of the CDR3 is TGTGCCAGCAGTTGGGGACCGGCCTACGAGCAGTACTTC. This encodes CASSWGPAYEQYF.

This sequence joins TRBV5-6 and TRBJ2-6; a weak D match, TRBD1 (6 bases). V lost 7 bases, J lost 1 base, and 15 bases lay in between. The germline gives CDR1 SGHDT, CDR2 YYEEEE. The CDR3 is 16 amino acids. CDR3 sequence reads: CASALFGQSGANVLTF. Here the CDR3 DNA reads TGTGCCAGCGCCTTATTCGGACAGTCTGGGGCCAACGTCCTGACTTTC.

The genes are TRBV28 and TRBJ1-2; D unclear. Germline CDR1 reads MDHEN; CDR2 reads SYDVKM. V was trimmed by 5 bases and J by 6 bases, leaving 13 bases between them. The CDR3 is made up of 13 amino acids. CDR3 residues: CASSPTPEHGYTF. Here the CDR3 DNA reads TGTGCCAGCAGTCCGACCCCGGAGCATGGCTACACCTTC.

The chain joins TRBV6-2 or TRBV6-3 to TRBJ1-5, with TRBD1 identical over 8 bases. Trimming removed 6 bases from V and 6 bases from J; junction bases left unmatched: 7. The CDR3 sequence is 14 residues long. The germline CDR1 and CDR2 sequences are MNHEY and SVGEGT. The CDR3 DNA reads TGTGCCAGCAGCCAGGGGGCGCGGGGTCAGCCCCAGCATTTT. Its protein product is CASSQGARGQPQHF.

The V call is TRBV18, the J call TRBJ1-5; 8 bases fit TRBD1. Germline V gene lookup returns CDR1 KGHSH and CDR2 LQKENI. With 3 bases clipped from V and 7 bases from J, the junction kept 11 bases outside the gene matches. The CDR3 length is 16 residues. The chain's CDR3 is CASSPGGTGSSQPQHF. The CDR3 DNA is TGTGCCAGCTCACCGGGAGGGACAGGTTCGTCGCAGCCCCAGCATTTT.

The chain is built from TRBV19 and TRBJ1-5; D is unresolved. Germline V gene lookup returns CDR1 LNHDA and CDR2 SQIVND (reference sequence). There are 13 residues in the CDR3. V lost 1 base to trimming and J lost 6 bases, with 7 bases between them. The CDR3 loop reads CASSIVGGQPQHF. The CDR3 bases are TGTGCCAGTAGTATAGTGGGAGGTCAGCCCCAGCATTTT. The whole variable domain, remainder taken from reference TRBV19 and TRBJ1-5, is DGGITQSPKYLFRKEGQNVTLSCEQNLNHDAMYWYRQDPGQGLRLIYYSQIVNDFQKGDIAEGYSVSREKKESFPLTVTSAQKNPTAFYLCASSIVGGQPQHFGDGTRLSIL.

This chain uses TRBV24-1 with TRBJ1-5; D remains ambiguous. The V gene lost 3 bases and the J gene lost 4 bases, with 3 bases spanning the gap. This CDR3 region has 12 residues. Germline loops: CDR1 KGHDR, CDR2 SFDVKD. The CDR3 nucleotides are TGTGCCACCAGTGATGGAAATCAGCCCCAGCATTTT. This encodes CATSDGNQPQHF.

Here the CDR3 DNA reads TGCGCCAGCAGCCAAGCTAGTACAGGGGGCGCCTACAATGAGCAGTTCTTC. It is translated as CASSQASTGGAYNEQFF. J is TRBJ2-1 and V is TRBV4-1, with TRBD1 identical over 9 bases. The CDR3 totals 17 residues. After removal of 1 base from V and 2 bases from J, the junction contained 6 bases not matched to a gene. Per the germline V gene, CDR1 is MGHRA and CDR2 is YSYEKL.

V and J are TRBV4-1 and TRBJ2-5; 7 bases agree with TRBD1. The germline V gene encodes CDR1 MGHRA and CDR2 YSYEKL. The V segment lost 0 bases and the J segment 3 bases; nucleotides outside the gene matches: 1. This CDR3 has 14 amino acids. For the CDR3, the DNA is TGCGCCAGCAGCCAAGAGGACAGGAAAGAGACCCAGTACTTC. This codes for CASSQEDRKETQYF.

Details on this clone: The same CDR3 is also encoded by other DNA sequences in this sample. The gene calls are TRBV12-3 or TRBV12-4 and TRBJ1-5; a possible D gene is TRBD1 (5 bases). The CDR3 loop spans 13 amino acids. V lost 3 bases, J lost 7 bases, and 10 bases lay in between. The CDR3 coding sequence is TGTGCCAGCAGTTTCGAGGGGAACCAGCCCCAGCATTTT. Its translation: CASSFEGNQPQHF.

The V and J genes are TRBV7-9 and TRBJ1-6, with D unclear. The CDR3 is 15 amino acids. From germline, CDR1 is SEHNR and CDR2 FQNEAQ (reference sequence). Trimming shortened V by 5 bases and J by 10 bases, and 18 bases separated the two germline ends. CDR3 sequence reads: CASSDSGTFPSPLHF. DNA of the CDR3: TGTGCCAGCAGCGACTCAGGAACTTTCCCCTCACCCCTCCACTTT.

The rearrangement uses TRBV5-1 and TRBJ2-2; D call uncertain. Germline loops: CDR1 SGHRS, CDR2 YFSETQ. Trimming pared 1 base from V and 2 bases from J, leaving 9 bases between. The CDR3 is made up of 15 amino acids. CDR3 sequence (DNA): TGCGCCAGCAGCTTGAGTGCCCAAAACACCGGGGAGCTGTTTTTT. Translating gives CASSLSAQNTGELFF.

This clone has just a few counts. The chain combines TRBV5-4 with TRBJ1-1; 9 positions match TRBD1. V lost 4 bases, J lost 1 base, and 11 bases stayed unmatched. Germline V gene data show CDR1 as SGHNT and CDR2 as YYREEE (reference sequence). The CDR3 extends over 17 amino acids. This CDR3 is CASSTPGTGSGNTEAFF. The CDR3, as DNA: TGTGCCAGCAGCACCCCCGGGACAGGGTCAGGGAACACTGAAGCTTTCTTT.

This chain joins TRBV7-2 and TRBJ1-2; D gene uncertain. Between the trimmed V and J ends, which lost 1 base and 8 bases, there was a span of 14 bases. CDR1 is SGHTA, CDR2 FQGNSA, per germline. This CDR3 region has 14 residues. The CDR3 sequence is CASSLDGVPGGYTF. The CDR3 DNA reads TGTGCCAGCAGCTTAGATGGGGTGCCGGGAGGCTACACCTTC. Together with reference TRBV7-2 and TRBJ1-2, the CDR3 gives the full variable domain: GAGVSQSPSNKVTEKGKDVELRCDPISGHTALYWYRQSLGQGLEFLIYFQGNSAPDKSGLPSDRFSAERTGGSVSTLTIQRTQQEDSAVYLCASSLDGVPGGYTFGSGTRLTVV.

The CDR3 sequence is CASSFRPNYEQYF. In DNA, the CDR3 is TGTGCCAGCAGTTTTCGACCGAACTACGAGCAGTACTTC. V gene TRBV28 combines with J gene TRBJ2-7; D is unclear. The germline V and J ends were trimmed by 3 bases and 3 bases, with 9 bases remaining between them. The CDR3 covers 13 residues. Germline V CDR1 and CDR2: MDHEN, SYDVKM.

The chain employs TRBV3-1 (or the pseudogene TRBV3-2) and TRBJ2-7; D is ambiguous. V was cut by 0 bases and J by 1 base, with 10 bases left in between. The germline V gene has CDR1 LGHDT and CDR2 YNNKEL (reference sequence). The CDR3 spans 15 residues. Here the CDR3 reads CASSQDVLGSYEQYF. CDR3 nucleotides: TGTGCCAGCAGCCAAGATGTTTTAGGGTCCTACGAGCAGTACTTC.

The chain couples TRBV14 to TRBJ2-5; maybe TRBD1 (5 bases). The germline V and J ends were trimmed by 0 bases and 8 bases, with 10 bases remaining between them. This CDR3 region has 13 residues. From germline, CDR1 is SGHDN and CDR2 FVKESK. In DNA, the CDR3 is TGTGCCAGCAGCCAAGACCGTACAGGCACCCAGTACTTC. As protein: CASSQDRTGTQYF.

This sequence joins TRBV7-2 and TRBJ2-4, with D tentatively TRBD1 (6 bases). The germline V gene encodes CDR1 SGHTA and CDR2 FQGNSA. The germline V and J ends were trimmed by 4 bases and 0 bases, with 13 bases remaining between them. CDR3 length: 16 residues. The CDR3 nucleotides read TGTGCCAGCAGCTATTTCAGGGGTTCAGCCAAAAACATTCAGTACTTC. This codes for CASSYFRGSAKNIQYF.

The rearrangement links TRBV7-2 to TRBJ1-5, with unresolved D. This CDR3 spans 16 amino acids. Germline V gives CDR1 SGHTA, CDR2 FQGNSA. V gave up 2 bases and J gave up 2 bases, with 13 bases separating them. The CDR3 nucleotides read TGTGCCAGCAGCTTAAGGGCCACCGCTGGCAATCAGCCCCAGCATTTT. It encodes CASSLRATAGNQPQHF.

V gene TRBV7-3 combines with J gene TRBJ2-6; D is perhaps TRBD1 (5 bases). This CDR3 is 19 amino acids long. The V and J ends lost 4 bases and 0 bases respectively, with 19 bases between them. Germline V gene sequence: CDR1 SGHTA, CDR2 FQGTGA. CDR3 sequence (DNA): TGTGCCAGCAGCTCCGTCCCGTTGACAGCGTACTCTGGGGCCAACGTCCTGACTTTC. Protein: CASSSVPLTAYSGANVLTF.

The chain recombines TRBV9 with TRBJ1-2; 7 nucleotides line up with TRBD1. The germline gives CDR1 SGDLS, CDR2 YYNGEE. The CDR3 totals 15 residues. V dropped 6 bases and J dropped 6; count of bases not matched to a gene: 14. CDR3 DNA: TGTGCCAGCAAGCGCGGGAGGGGGCGGTCTGATGGCTACACCTTC. As protein: CASKRGRGRSDGYTF.

V gene TRBV10-3 combines with J gene TRBJ1-2, with TRBD1 as a possible D gene (6 bases). Trimming shortened V by 4 bases and J by 4 bases, and 19 bases separated the two germline ends. Germline assignment: CDR1 ENHRY and CDR2 SYGVKD. The length of the CDR3 is 16 residues. The CDR3 protein is CAISGGRQEGVYGYTF. The CDR3 DNA reads TGTGCCATCAGTGGGGGCAGACAGGAGGGAGTCTATGGCTACACCTTC.

The rearrangement links TRBV3-1 (or the pseudogene TRBV3-2) to TRBJ2-1; TRBD2 matches at 9 bases. The CDR3 is 16 amino acids. Germline V gene data show CDR1 as LGHDT and CDR2 as YNNKEL (reference sequence). V gave up 4 bases and J gave up 8 bases; unmatched junction bases: 12. The CDR3 DNA is TGTGCCAGCAGCCGAAGGGCGGGGACTAGCTTAGATGAGCAGTTCTTC. Its translation is CASSRRAGTSLDEQFF.

The rearrangement joins TRBV3-1 (or the pseudogene TRBV3-2) to TRBJ2-7, with 11 bases identical to TRBD2. CDR1 and CDR2 (germline): LGHDT, YNNKEL (reference sequence). The V segment lost 4 bases and the J segment 3 bases; nucleotides outside the gene matches: 8. The CDR3 consists of 16 residues. In nucleotides, the CDR3 is TGTGCCAGCAGCCCTCGAGATAGCGGGAGGGGCTACGAGCAGTACTTC. Translating it yields CASSPRDSGRGYEQYF.

This clone was observed a single time. The chain links TRBV7-9 to TRBJ2-3; perhaps TRBD2 as D (7 bases). The V gene lost 10 bases and the J gene lost 4 bases, with 27 bases spanning the gap. The germline V gene has CDR1 SEHNR and CDR2 FQNEAQ (reference sequence). CDR3 length: 17 residues. CDR3 loop: CATSPVVGGVAADTQYF. Written as DNA, the CDR3 is TGTGCCACCTCCCCGGTCGTAGGGGGGGTAGCGGCAGATACGCAGTATTTT.

The V call is TRBV11-2, the J call TRBJ2-5; D is uncertain. Germline V gene lookup returns CDR1 SGHAT and CDR2 FQNNGV. V shed 5 bases and J shed 4 bases, with 17 bases lying between them. The CDR3 is 15 residues long. The CDR3 loop is CASSPSRRPGETQYF. DNA of the CDR3: TGTGCCAGCAGCCCCTCCCGGCGGCCAGGAGAGACCCAGTACTTC.